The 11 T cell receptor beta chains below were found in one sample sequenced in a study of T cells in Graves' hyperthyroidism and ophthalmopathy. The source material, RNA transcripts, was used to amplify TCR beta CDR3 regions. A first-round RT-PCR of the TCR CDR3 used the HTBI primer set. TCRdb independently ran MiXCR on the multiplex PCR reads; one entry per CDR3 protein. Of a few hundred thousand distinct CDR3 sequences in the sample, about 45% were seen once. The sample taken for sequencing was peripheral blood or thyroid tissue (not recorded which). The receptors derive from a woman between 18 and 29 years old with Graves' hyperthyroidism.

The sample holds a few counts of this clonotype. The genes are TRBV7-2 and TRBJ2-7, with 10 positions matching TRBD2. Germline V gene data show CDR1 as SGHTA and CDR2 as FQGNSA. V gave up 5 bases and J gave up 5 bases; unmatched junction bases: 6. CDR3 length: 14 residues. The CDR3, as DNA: TGTGCCAGCAGCCAAAGCGGGAGGGCCCACGAGCAGTACTTC. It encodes CASSQSGRAHEQYF.

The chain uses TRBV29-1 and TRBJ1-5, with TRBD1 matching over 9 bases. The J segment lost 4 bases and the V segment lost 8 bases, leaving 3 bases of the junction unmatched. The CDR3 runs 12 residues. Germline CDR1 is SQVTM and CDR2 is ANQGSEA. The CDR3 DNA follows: TGCAGCTGGGGACAGGGAAATCAGCCCCAGCATTTT. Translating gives CSWGQGNQPQHF.

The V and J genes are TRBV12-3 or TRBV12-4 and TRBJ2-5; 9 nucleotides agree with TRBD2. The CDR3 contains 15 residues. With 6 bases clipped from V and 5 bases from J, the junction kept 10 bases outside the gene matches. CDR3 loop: CASSTPLAGVETQYF. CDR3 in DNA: TGTGCCAGCAGCACCCCATTAGCGGGAGTTGAGACCCAGTACTTC.

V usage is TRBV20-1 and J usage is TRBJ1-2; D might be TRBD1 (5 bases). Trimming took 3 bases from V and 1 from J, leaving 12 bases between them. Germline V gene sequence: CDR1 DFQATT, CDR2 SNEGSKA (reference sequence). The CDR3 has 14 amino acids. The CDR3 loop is CSASAGTGNYGYTF. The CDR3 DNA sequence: TGCAGTGCTAGCGCCGGGACGGGTAACTATGGCTACACCTTC.

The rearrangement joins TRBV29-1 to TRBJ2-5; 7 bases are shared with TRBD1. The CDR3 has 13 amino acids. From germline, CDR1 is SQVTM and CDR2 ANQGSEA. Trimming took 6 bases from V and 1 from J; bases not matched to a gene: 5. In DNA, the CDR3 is TGCAGCGTGGAGACAGGGACCCAAGAGACCCAGTACTTC. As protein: CSVETGTQETQYF. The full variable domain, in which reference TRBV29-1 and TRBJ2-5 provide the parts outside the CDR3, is SAVISQKPSRDICQRGTSLTIQCQVDSQVTMMFWYRQQPGQSLTLIATANQGSEATYESGFVIDKFPISRPNLTFSTLTVSNMSPEDSSIYLCSVETGTQETQYFGPGTRLLVL.

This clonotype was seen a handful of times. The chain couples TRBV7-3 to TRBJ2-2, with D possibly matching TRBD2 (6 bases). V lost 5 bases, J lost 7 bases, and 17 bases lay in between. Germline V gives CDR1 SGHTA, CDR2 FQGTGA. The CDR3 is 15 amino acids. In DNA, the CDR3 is TGTGCCAGCAGCCCTCTGGCGGGGCAGGGCGGGGAGCTGTTTTTT. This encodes CASSPLAGQGGELFF.

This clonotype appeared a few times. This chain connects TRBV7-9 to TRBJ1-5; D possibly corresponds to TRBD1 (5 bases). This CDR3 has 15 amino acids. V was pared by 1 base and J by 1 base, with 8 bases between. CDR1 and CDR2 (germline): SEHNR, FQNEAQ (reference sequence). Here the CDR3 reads CASSLVQGSNQPQHF. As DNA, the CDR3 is TGTGCCAGCAGCTTAGTTCAGGGAAGCAATCAGCCCCAGCATTTT.

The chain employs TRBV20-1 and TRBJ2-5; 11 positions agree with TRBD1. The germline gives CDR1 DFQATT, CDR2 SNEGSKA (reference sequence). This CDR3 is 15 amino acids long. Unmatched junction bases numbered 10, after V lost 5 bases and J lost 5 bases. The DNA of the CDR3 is TGCAGTGCTCTCCAATGGGACAGGGGGTTTGAGACCCAGTACTTC. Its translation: CSALQWDRGFETQYF.

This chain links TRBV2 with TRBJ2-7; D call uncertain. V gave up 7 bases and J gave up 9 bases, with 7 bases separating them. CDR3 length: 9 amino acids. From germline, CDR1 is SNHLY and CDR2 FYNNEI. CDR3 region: CASTLGQYF. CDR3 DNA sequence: TGTGCCAGCACTTTGGGGCAGTACTTC.

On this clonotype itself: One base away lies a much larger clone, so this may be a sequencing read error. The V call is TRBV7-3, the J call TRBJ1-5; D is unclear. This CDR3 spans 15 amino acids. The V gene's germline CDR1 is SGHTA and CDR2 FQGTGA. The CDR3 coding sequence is TGTACCAGCAGCTTAGTCGGACTGTACAATCAGCCCCAGCATTTT. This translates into CTSSLVGLYNQPQHF.

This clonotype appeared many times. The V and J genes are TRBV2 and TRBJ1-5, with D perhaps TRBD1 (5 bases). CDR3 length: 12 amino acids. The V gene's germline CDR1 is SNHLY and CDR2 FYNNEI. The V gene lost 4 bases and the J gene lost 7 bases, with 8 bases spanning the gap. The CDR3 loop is CASSVNRQPQHF. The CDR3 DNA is TGTGCCAGCAGTGTGAACAGGCAGCCCCAGCATTTT.